This record looks at one T cell receptor (beta chain) sequence and its context. Assay used: immunoSEQ multiplex PCR; TCRdb lists only in-frame clones, some missing. The sample lists around 270,000 clones, around nine tenths occurring once. This sample is part of a study of Ad26.COV2.S vaccination and SARS-CoV-2 variants. The V gene end was trimmed by 5 bases and the J gene end by 5 bases; junction bases not matched to a gene: 16. Germline V lookup: CDR1 SGHVS, CDR2 FQNEAQ. This CDR3 contains 17 residues. As for treatment: some 20 received Ad26.COV2.S at low or high dose, single or two shots; 5 received placebo; per-sample allocation not given. Material that was analyzed had been drawn on day 63 after the first vaccine or placebo injection.

The TCR originated in a person aged 18-65 years who received the Ad26.COV2.S COVID-19 vaccine or a placebo. The specimen comprised peripheral blood, sampled in a trial of Ad26.COV2.S vaccine versus placebo. V usage is TRBV7-8 and J usage is TRBJ2-3, with 7 bases lining up with TRBD1. The CDR3 coding sequence is TGTGCCAGCAGCCCGCGTTTTATTGGACAGGAGGTAGATACGCAGTATTTT. Translated, it gives CASSPRFIGQEVDTQYF.